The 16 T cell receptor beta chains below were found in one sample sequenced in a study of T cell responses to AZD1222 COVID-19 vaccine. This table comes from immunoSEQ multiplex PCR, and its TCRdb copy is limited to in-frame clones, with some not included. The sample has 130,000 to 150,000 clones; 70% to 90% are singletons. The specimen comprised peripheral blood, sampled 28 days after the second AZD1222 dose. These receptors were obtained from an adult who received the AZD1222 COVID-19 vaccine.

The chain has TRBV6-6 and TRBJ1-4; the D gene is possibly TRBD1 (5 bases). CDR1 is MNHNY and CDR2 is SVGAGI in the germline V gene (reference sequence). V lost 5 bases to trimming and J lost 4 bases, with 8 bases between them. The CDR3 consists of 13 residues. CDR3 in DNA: TGTGCCAGCAGTAAGGGGTTTAATGAAAAACTGTTTTTT. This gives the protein CASSKGFNEKLFF.

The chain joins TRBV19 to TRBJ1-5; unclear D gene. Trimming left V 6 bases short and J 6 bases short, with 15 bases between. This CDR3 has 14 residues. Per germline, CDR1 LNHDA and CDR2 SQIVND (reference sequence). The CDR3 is CASSSSVVSQPQHF. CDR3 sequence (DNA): TGTGCCAGTAGCTCCTCAGTGGTGAGTCAGCCCCAGCATTTT.

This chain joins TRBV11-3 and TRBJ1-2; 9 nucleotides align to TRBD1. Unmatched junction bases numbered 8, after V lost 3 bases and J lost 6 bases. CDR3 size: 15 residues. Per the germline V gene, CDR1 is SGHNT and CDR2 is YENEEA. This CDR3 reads CASSFWDRAGDGYTF. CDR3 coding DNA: TGTGCCAGCAGCTTTTGGGACAGGGCTGGCGATGGCTACACCTTC.

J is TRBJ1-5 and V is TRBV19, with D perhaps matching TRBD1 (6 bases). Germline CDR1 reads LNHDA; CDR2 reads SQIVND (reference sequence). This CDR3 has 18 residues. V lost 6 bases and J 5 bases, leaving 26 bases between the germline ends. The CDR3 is CASRGLPGAREGDQPQHF. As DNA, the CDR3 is TGTGCCAGTAGGGGTTTACCAGGGGCCAGGGAAGGGGATCAGCCCCAGCATTTT.

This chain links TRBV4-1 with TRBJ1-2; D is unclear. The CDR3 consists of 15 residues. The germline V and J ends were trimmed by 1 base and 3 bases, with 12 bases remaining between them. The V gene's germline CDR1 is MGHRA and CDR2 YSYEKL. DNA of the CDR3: TGCGCCAGCAGCCAAGCCGTAGCCACGCACTATGGCTACACCTTC. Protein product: CASSQAVATHYGYTF.

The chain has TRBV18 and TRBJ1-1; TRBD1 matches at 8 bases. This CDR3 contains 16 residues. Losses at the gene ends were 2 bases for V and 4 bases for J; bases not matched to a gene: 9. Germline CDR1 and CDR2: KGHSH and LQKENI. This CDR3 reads CASSPRQGLWGTEAFF. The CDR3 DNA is TGTGCCAGCTCACCAAGACAGGGGCTGTGGGGCACTGAAGCTTTCTTT.

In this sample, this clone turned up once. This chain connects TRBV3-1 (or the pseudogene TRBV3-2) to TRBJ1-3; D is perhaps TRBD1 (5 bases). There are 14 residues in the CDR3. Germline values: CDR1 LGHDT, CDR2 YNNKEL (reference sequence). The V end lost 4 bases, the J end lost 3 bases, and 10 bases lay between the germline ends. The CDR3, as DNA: TGTGCCAGCAGCCTACCGGGGCTTGGAAACACCATATATTTT. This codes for CASSLPGLGNTIYF.

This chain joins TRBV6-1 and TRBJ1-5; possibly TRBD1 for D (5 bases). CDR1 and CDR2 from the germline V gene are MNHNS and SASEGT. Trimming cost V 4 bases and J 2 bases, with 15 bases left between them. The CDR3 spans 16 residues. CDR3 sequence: CASSGSAGLGNQPQHF. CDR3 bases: TGTGCCAGCAGTGGGTCGGCGGGGCTGGGCAATCAGCCCCAGCATTTT.

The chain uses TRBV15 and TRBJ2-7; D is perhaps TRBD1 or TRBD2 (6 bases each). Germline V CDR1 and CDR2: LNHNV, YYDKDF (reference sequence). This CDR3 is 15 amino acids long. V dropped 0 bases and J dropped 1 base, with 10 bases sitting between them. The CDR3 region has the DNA TGTGCCACCAGCAGAGATCGGGGGCAGTCCTACGAGCAGTACTTC. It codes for CATSRDRGQSYEQYF.

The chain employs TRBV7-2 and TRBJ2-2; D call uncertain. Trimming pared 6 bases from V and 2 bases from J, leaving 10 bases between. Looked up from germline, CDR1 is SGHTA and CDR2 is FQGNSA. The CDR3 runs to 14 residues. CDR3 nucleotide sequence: TGTGCCAGCAGGATACTACTTAACACCGGGGAGCTGTTTTTT. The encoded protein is CASRILLNTGELFF.

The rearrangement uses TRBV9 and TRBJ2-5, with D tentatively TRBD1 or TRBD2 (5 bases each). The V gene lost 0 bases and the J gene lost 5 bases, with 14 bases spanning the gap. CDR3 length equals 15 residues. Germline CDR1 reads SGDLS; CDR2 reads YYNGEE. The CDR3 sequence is CASSVGDLSQETQYF. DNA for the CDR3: TGTGCCAGCAGCGTAGGGGACCTTTCGCAGGAGACCCAGTACTTC.

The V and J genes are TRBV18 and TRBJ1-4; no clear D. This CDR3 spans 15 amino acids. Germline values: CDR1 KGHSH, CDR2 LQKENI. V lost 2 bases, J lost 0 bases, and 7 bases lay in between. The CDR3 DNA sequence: TGTGCCAGCTCACCAGGAATTGCAACTAATGAAAAACTGTTTTTT. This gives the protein CASSPGIATNEKLFF.

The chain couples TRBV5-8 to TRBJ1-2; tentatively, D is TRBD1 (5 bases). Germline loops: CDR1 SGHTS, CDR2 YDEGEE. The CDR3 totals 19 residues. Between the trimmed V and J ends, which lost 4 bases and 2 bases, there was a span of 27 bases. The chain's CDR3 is CASSGGTHMRGGVNYGYTF. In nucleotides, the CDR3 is TGTGCCAGCAGCGGGGGGACGCACATGAGGGGCGGTGTGAACTATGGCTACACCTTC.

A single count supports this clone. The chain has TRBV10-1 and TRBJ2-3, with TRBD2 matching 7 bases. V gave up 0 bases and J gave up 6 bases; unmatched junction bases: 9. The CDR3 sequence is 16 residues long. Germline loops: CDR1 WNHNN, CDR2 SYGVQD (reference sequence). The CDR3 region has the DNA TGCGCCAGCAGTGAGTCGGGGGGAGGGCCTAAGGATACGCAGTATTTT. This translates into CASSESGGGPKDTQYF.

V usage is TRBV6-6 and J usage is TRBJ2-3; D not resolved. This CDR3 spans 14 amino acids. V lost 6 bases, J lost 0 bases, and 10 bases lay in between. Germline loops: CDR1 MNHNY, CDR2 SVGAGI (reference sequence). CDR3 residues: CASRGAPSTDTQYF. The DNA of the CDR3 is TGTGCCAGCAGGGGCGCCCCTAGCACAGATACGCAGTATTTT.

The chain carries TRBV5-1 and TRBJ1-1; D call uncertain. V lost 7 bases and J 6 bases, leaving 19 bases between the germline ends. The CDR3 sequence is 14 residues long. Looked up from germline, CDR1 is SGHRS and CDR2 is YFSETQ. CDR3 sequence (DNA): TGCGCCAGCGCCAGCTCGGAGAGAAACGCTGAAGCTTTCTTT. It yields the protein CASASSERNAEAFF.